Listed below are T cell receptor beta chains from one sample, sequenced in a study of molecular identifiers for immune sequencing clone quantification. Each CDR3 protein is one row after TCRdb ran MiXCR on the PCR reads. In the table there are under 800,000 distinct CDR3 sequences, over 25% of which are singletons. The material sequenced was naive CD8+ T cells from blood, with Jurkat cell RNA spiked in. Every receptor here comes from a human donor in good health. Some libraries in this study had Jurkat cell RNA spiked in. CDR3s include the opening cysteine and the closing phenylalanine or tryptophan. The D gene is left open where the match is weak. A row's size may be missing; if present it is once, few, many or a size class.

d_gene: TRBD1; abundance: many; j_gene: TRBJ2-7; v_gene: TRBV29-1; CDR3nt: TGCAGCGTTGCGGGACAGGGAATCACCTACGAGCAGTACTTC; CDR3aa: CSVAGQGITYEQYF
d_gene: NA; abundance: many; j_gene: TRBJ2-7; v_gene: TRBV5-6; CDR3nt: TGTGCCAGCAGCTTGAAAGACGAGCAGTACTTC; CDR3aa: CASSLKDEQYF
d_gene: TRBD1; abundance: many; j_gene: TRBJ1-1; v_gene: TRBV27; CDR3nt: TGTGCCAGCAGTTGGACAGGGAGGAACACTGAAGCTTTCTTT; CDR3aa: CASSWTGRNTEAFF
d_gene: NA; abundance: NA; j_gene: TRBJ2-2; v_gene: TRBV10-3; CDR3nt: TGTGCCATCAGTGAGTCCGGGGGGCTGTTTTTT; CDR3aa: CAISESGGLFF
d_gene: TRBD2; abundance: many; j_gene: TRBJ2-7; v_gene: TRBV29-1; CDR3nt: TGCAGCGTTGTCCCGGGGCCTAGCGGATACTACGAGCAGTACTTC; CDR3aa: CSVVPGPSGYYEQYF
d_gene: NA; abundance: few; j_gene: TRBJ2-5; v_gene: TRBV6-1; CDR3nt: TGTGCCAGCAGTGATGGCCCCGAGGCGGAGACCCAGTACTTC; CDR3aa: CASSDGPEAETQYF
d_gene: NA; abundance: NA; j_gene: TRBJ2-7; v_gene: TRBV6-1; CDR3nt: TGTGCCAGCAGTCCGGGACACTCGCTCTCCTACGAGCAGTACTTC; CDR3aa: CASSPGHSLSYEQYF
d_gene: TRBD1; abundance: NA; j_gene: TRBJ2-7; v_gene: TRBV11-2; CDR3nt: TGTGCCAGCAGTGGACAGGGGGTGGACGAGCAGTACTTC; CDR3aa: CASSGQGVDEQYF
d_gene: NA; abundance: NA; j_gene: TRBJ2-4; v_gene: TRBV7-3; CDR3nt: TGTGCCAGCAGCCCCTACGGGCGGAGCCAAGGGGCCATTCAGTACTTC; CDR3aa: CASSPYGRSQGAIQYF
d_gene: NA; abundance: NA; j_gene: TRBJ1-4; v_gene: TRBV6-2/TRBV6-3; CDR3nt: TGTGCCAGCAGCTACGGGGACATTCCCTGGAATGAAAAACTGTTTTTT; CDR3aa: CASSYGDIPWNEKLFF
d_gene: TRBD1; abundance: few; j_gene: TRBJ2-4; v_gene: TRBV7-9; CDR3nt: TGTGCCAGCAGCCGAGACCTAGGGGGCGGGAACATTCAGTACTTC; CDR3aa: CASSRDLGGGNIQYF
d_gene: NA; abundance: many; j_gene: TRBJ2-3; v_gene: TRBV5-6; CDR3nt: TGTGCCAGCAGCCCGACAGCGAGGGGAGATACGCAGTATTTT; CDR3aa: CASSPTARGDTQYF
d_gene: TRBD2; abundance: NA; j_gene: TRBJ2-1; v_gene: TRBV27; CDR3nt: TGTGCCAGCAGTTTATACCCTAGCGGGGGGCACAATGAGCAGTTCTTC; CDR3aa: CASSLYPSGGHNEQFF
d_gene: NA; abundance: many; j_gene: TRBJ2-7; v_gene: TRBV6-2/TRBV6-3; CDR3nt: TGTGCCAGCAGCCCCGGCAGCAACGCCTACGAGCAGTACTTC; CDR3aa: CASSPGSNAYEQYF
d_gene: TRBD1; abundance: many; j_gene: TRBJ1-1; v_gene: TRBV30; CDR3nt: TGTGCCTGCGACGGGGACAGGGGGCAAACTGAAGCTTTCTTT; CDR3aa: CACDGDRGQTEAFF
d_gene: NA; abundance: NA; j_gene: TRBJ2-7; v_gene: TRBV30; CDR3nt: TGTGCCTGGAGCCCCCTAGCTACCTACGAGCAGTACTTC; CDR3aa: CAWSPLATYEQYF
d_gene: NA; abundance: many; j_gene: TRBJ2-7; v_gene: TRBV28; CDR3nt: TGTGCCAGCAGCACACCAGCAGGCCCCGCGGACGAGCAGTACTTC; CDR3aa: CASSTPAGPADEQYF
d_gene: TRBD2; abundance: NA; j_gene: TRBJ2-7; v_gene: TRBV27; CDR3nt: TGTGCCAGCAGCTCATTGACTCGGACTAGCGGGGGCTCCTACGAGCAGTACTTC; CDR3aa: CASSSLTRTSGGSYEQYF
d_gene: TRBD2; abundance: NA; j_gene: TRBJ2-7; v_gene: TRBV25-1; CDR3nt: TGTGCCAGCAGTGAATTGGGGAGCGGGACCGCTCCTCCCAGCCAGTACTTC; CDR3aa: CASSELGSGTAPPSQYF
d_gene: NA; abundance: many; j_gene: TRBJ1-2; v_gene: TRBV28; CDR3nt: TGTGCCAGCAGTATTCGACAATTTGACGGCTACACCTTC; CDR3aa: CASSIRQFDGYTF
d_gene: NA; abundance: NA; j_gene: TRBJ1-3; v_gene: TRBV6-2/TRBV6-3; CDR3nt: TGTGCCAGCAGTTACTCGACGACAGACTCTGGAAACACCATATATTTT; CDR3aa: CASSYSTTDSGNTIYF
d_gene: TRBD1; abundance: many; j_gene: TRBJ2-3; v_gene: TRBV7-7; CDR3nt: TGTGCCAGCAGCTTCGGGACAGATAGCACAGATACGCAGTATTTT; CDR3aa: CASSFGTDSTDTQYF
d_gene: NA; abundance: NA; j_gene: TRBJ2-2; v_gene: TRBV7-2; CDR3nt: TGTGCCAGCAGCTTAGTTCTGTCCGGGGAGCTGGTTTTT; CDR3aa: CASSLVLSGELVF
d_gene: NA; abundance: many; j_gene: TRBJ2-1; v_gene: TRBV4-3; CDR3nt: TGCGCCAGCAGCCAAGAAGGGTCCGGGGGCGATGAGCAGTTCTTC; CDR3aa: CASSQEGSGGDEQFF
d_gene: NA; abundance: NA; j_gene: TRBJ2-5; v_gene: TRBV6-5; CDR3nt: TGTGCCAGCAGTAGCGATCAGGGGGTTCGGGAGACCCAGAACTTC; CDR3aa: CASSSDQGVRETQNF
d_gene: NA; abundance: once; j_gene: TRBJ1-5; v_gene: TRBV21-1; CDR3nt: TGTGCCAGCGGCCAGCAACAGCTGGGCACAGATACGCAGCATTTT; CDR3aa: CASGQQQLGTDTQHF
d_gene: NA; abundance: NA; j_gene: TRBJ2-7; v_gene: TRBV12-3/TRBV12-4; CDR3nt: TGTGCCAGCACCCATGACGCACAGGCCTACGAGCAGTACTTC; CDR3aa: CASTHDAQAYEQYF
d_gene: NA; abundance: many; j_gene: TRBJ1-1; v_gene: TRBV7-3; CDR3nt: TGTGCCAGCAGCTTAACGTCGGGGGCTGAAGCTTTCTTT; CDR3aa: CASSLTSGAEAFF
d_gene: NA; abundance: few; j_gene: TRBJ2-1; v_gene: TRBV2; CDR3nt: TGTGCCAGCAGTGAAATTGGGCTTGAGCAGTTCTTC; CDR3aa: CASSEIGLEQFF
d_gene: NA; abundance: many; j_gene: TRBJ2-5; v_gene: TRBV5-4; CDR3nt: TGTGCCAGCAGATCGATAGGACACAACTTCGAGACCCAGTACTTC; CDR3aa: CASRSIGHNFETQYF
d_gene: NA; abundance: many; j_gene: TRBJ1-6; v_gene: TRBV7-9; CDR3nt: TGTGCCAGCAGCGCCAGGACAGCCAATAATTCACCCCTCCACTTT; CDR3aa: CASSARTANNSPLHF
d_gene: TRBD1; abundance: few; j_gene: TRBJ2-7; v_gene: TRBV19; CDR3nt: TGTGCCAGTAGTGCACAGGGGGCAGAATACGAGCAGTACTTC; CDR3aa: CASSAQGAEYEQYF
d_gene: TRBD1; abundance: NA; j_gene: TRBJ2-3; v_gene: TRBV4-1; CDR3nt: TGCGCCAGCAGCCACCGACAGGGGAGAAGTGGGGATACGCAGTATTTT; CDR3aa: CASSHRQGRSGDTQYF